This TCR beta chain was sequenced in a study of T cells in Graves' hyperthyroidism and ophthalmopathy. Amplification targeted TCR beta CDR3 regions from RNA transcripts. With the HTBI primer set, the TCR CDR3 went through a first round of RT-PCR. Via MiXCR, TCRdb re-called the multiplex PCR reads, giving one row per CDR3 protein. The sample has 450,000 to 700,000 distinct CDR3 sequences, about half seen once. Trimming at V came to 1 base and at J to 2 bases, leaving 9 bases not matched to a gene. The CDR3 is 18 residues long. Germline CDR1 SGHTA, CDR2 FQGNSA. Findings of the study overall: Ophthalmopathy was model-predicted a median about 6 months pre-onset. Blood also showed most of the thyroid clonotypes that were expanded above 0.001. Ophthalmopathy was distinguished from stable hyperthyroidism by 13 V-J signatures.

Notes on this clonotype: No antigen is known for it.

The TCR originated in an adult woman with Graves' disease, either hyperthyroidism or ophthalmopathy (not recorded which). V is TRBV7-2 and J is TRBJ2-7, with 12 bases identical to TRBD2. The sample was peripheral blood or thyroid tissue (not recorded which). DNA for the CDR3: TGTGCCAGCAGCTTAGAAGGGTCGGCTAGCGGGAGGGCCTACGAGCAGTACTTC. It is translated as CASSLEGSASGRAYEQYF. Together with reference TRBV7-2 and TRBJ2-7, the CDR3 gives the full variable domain: GAGVSQSPSNKVTEKGKDVELRCDPISGHTALYWYRQSLGQGLEFLIYFQGNSAPDKSGLPSDRFSAERTGGSVSTLTIQRTQQEDSAVYLCASSLEGSASGRAYEQYFGPGTRLTVT.